This paragraph covers one T cell receptor beta chain sequence. The CDR3 is 14 amino acids. V was trimmed by 0 bases and J by 4 bases, leaving 9 bases between them. In germline, CDR1 is SEHNR, CDR2 FQNEAQ (reference sequence). The record originates from a study of control samples from healthy donors and cancer patients. Here immunoSEQ multiplex PCR was the method, and the copy in TCRdb shows in-frame clones only, minus some. The data contain approximately 87,000 clones, approximately 86% of them seen just once; the ten biggest clones take up roughly 1.3%. The chain recombines TRBV7-9 with TRBJ1-2, with unresolved D. The TCR sequence derives from a woman in her forties or fifties in good health. The sequencing sample was made of blood. Here the CDR3 reads CASSLAGAVYGYTF. The CDR3 DNA sequence: TGTGCCAGCAGCTTAGCGGGTGCTGTCTATGGCTACACCTTC.